The rows below give T cell receptor beta chains drawn from one sample of a study of blood T cell repertoires in COVID-19. Repertoires were generated with immunoSEQ multiplex PCR, while TCRdb's copy carries only in-frame clones and drops some. The top ten clones hold approximately 2.1% of a sample with about 400,000 clones, around 90% of them seen once. Sequencing used PBMCs or T cells enriched from blood (not recorded which). These receptors all stem from a woman aged 40 to 49 with acute COVID-19. Both conserved end residues are part of each CDR3. D genes are given only for firm matches. The size entry is marked missing in some rows and otherwise reads once, few, many or a size class.

j_call,clone_size,d_call,v_call,cdr3_nt,cdr3_aa
TRBJ2-3,.,TRBD2,TRBV5-1,TGCGCCAGCAGCTTGGCCGCGGGGGGCACTTCCACAGATACGCAGTATTTT,CASSLAAGGTSTDTQYF
TRBJ2-1,.,.,TRBV5-5,TGTGCCAGCAGCAAAAATCCCGGGACACAATACAATGAGCAGTTCTTC,CASSKNPGTQYNEQFF
TRBJ2-3,few,.,TRBV12-3/TRBV12-4,TGTGCCAGCAGTTTATCTAGCACAGATACGCAGTATTTT,CASSLSSTDTQYF
TRBJ2-7,.,.,TRBV5-1,TGCGCCAGCAGCTTGGGCTCCATAGGGGAAGCCTACGAGCAGTACTTC,CASSLGSIGEAYEQYF
TRBJ1-3,.,TRBD1,TRBV6-5,TGTGCCAGCAGTCCAGGGGGCCGGTCTGGAAACACCATATATTTT,CASSPGGRSGNTIYF
TRBJ2-1,few,TRBD2,TRBV6-6,TGTGCCAGCGGGGGACTAGCACCCGACAATGAGCAGTTCTTC,CASGGLAPDNEQFF
TRBJ1-5,.,.,TRBV7-6,TGTGCCAGCAGCTTAACAGGGAATAGCAATCAGCCCCAGCATTTT,CASSLTGNSNQPQHF
TRBJ1-4,.,TRBD1,TRBV30,TGTGCCTGGAGTCGGGGACAGGGTGGTGAAAAACTGTTTTTT,CAWSRGQGGEKLFF
TRBJ2-7,.,TRBD2,TRBV4-2,TGTGCCAGCAGGCCCCTAGCGGGAAAAACCTACGAGCAGTACTTC,CASRPLAGKTYEQYF
TRBJ1-2,.,.,TRBV5-6,TGTGCCAGCAGCTTGGATCCCAGGGCCTACTATGGCTACACCTTC,CASSLDPRAYYGYTF
TRBJ2-7,.,TRBD2,TRBV10-3,TGTGCCACGGACCCGGGGGGGAGAGGCGAGCAGTACTTC,CATDPGGRGEQYF
TRBJ2-1,.,.,TRBV5-4,TGTGCCAGCAGCTTGGGGGCGGGGGCCGCCTACAATGAGCAGTTCTTC,CASSLGAGAAYNEQFF
TRBJ2-3,once,.,TRBV7-2,TGTGCCAGCAGCGAACAGACTAGTGCGTCTGATACGCAGTATTTT,CASSEQTSASDTQYF
TRBJ1-1,.,.,TRBV6-7,TGTGCCAGCAGTTACCCCAGGCGGGACCCCTTT,CASSYPRRDPF
TRBJ1-2,many,.,TRBV2,TGTGCCAGCAGTGGGCGTGCGGGTGGCTACACCTTC,CASSGRAGGYTF
TRBJ1-1,.,.,TRBV5-1,TGCGCCAGCCAACAGGGCACTGAAGCTTTCTTT,CASQQGTEAFF
TRBJ2-7,.,.,TRBV3-1/TRBV3-2,TGTGCCAGCAGCCAGCAAGACGGGTCCCCAGTGCGGGAGCAGTACTTC,CASSQQDGSPVREQYF
TRBJ1-1,.,TRBD1,TRBV5-4,TGTGCCAGCAGCTTCAAGAGCCCAGGGGGTGGTGAAGCTTTCTTT,CASSFKSPGGGEAFF
TRBJ2-7,.,.,TRBV30,TGTGCCTGGAGTGTAGGGGTGATCTACGAGCAGTACTTC,CAWSVGVIYEQYF
TRBJ2-5,.,.,TRBV10-3,TGTGCCATCGGCCAGGGAGAGACCCAGTACTTC,CAIGQGETQYF
TRBJ1-1,.,TRBD1,TRBV14,TGTGCCAGCAGCCCAGGGGGAGTCATGAACACTGAAGCTTTCTTT,CASSPGGVMNTEAFF
TRBJ2-2,.,.,TRBV4-1,TGCGCCAGCAGCCAAGTAGCCTTGTCGAACACCGGGGAGCTGTTTTTT,CASSQVALSNTGELFF
TRBJ1-4,.,.,TRBV7-8,TGTGCCAGCAGCCCTGAGGGTGGCGGTGAAAAACTGTTTTTT,CASSPEGGGEKLFF
TRBJ1-5,.,.,TRBV27,TGTGCCAGCAGTTTAGACAGAGATCAGCCCCAGCATTTT,CASSLDRDQPQHF
TRBJ1-4,.,TRBD1,TRBV10-2,TGCGCCAGCAGTAGGAGGACAGGGTCTAATGAAAAACTGTTTTTT,CASSRRTGSNEKLFF
TRBJ1-1,.,.,TRBV27,TGTGCCACCCTAGGGGGGAACACTGAAGCTTTCTTT,CATLGGNTEAFF
TRBJ1-1,.,TRBD1,TRBV19,TGTGCCAGTAGTATGGGGGACAGGGGTTTGTTTGAAGCTTTCTTT,CASSMGDRGLFEAFF
TRBJ1-6,.,TRBD1,TRBV10-2,TGCGCCAGCAGTGAGTTCGACAGGGAAGCTTCACCCCTCCACTTT,CASSEFDREASPLHF
TRBJ2-1,.,.,TRBV2,TGTGCCAGCCGACTGTTCTACAATGAGCAGTTCTTC,CASRLFYNEQFF
TRBJ2-6,.,.,TRBV6-5,TGTGCCAGCACCAGGAAGCCTTCTGGGGCCAACGTCCTGACTTTC,CASTRKPSGANVLTF
TRBJ1-4,.,TRBD1,TRBV18,TGTGCCAGCTCACCACCGTCAGGGGGTGGCAATGAAAAACTGTTTTTT,CASSPPSGGGNEKLFF
TRBJ2-2,.,TRBD2,TRBV2,TGTGCCAGCAGTCAACTAGCGGGGGGGCACACCGGGGAGCTGTTTTTT,CASSQLAGGHTGELFF